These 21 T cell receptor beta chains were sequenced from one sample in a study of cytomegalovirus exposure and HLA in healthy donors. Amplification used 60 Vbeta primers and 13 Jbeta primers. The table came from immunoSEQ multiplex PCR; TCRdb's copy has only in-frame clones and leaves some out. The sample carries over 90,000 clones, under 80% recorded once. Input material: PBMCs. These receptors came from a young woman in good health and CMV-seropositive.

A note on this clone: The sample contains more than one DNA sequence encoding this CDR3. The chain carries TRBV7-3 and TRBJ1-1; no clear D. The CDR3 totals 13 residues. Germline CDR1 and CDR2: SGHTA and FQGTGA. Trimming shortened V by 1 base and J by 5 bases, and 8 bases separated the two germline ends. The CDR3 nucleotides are TGTGCCAGCAGCTTAAAAAGGGAGACTGAAGCTTTCTTT. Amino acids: CASSLKRETEAFF.

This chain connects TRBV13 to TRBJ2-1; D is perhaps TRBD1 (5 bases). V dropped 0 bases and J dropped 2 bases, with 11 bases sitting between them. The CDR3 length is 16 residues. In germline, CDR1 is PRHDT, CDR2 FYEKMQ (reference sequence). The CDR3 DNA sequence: TGTGCCAGCAGCTTAGGCAGGGATCGGGCCTACAATGAGCAGTTCTTC. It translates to CASSLGRDRAYNEQFF. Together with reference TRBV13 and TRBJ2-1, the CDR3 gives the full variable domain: AAGVIQSPRHLIKEKRETATLKCYPIPRHDTVYWYQQGPGQDPQFLISFYEKMQSDKGSIPDRFSAQQFSDYHSELNMSSLELGDSALYFCASSLGRDRAYNEQFFGPGTRLTVL.

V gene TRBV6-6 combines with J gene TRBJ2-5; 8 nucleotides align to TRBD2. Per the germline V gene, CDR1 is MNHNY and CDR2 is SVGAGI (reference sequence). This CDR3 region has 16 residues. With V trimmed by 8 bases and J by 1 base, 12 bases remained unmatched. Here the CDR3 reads CASCRGGVGAQETQYF. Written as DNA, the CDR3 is TGTGCCAGCTGTCGGGGGGGAGTGGGGGCCCAAGAGACCCAGTACTTC.

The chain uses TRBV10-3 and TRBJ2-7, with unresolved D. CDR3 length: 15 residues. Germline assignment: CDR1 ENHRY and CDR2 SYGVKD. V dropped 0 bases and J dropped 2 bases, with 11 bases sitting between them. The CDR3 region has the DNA TGTGCCATCAGTGAGTCCCTCGCCACTACCTACGAGCAGTACTTC. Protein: CAISESLATTYEQYF.

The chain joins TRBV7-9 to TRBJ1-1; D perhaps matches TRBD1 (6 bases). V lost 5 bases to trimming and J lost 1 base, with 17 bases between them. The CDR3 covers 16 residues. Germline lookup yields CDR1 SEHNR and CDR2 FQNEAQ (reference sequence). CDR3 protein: CASSRSRNRANTEAFF. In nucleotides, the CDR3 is TGTGCCAGCAGCCGTTCACGAAACAGGGCGAACACTGAAGCTTTCTTT. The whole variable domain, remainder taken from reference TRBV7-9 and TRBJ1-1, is DTGVSQNPRHKITKRGQNVTFRCDPISEHNRLYWYRQTLGQGPEFLTYFQNEAQLEKSRLLSDRFSAERPKGSFSTLEIQRTEQGDSAMYLCASSRSRNRANTEAFFGQGTRLTVV.

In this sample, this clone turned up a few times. This CDR3 reads CAISESRGLSTDTQYF. The CDR3 DNA reads TGTGCCATCAGTGAGTCGCGGGGGTTGAGCACAGATACGCAGTATTTT. This chain joins TRBV10-3 and TRBJ2-3; 7 bases fit TRBD2. The ends lost 0 bases at V and 0 bases at J; junction bases unmatched: 3. The CDR3 totals 16 residues. Germline V gene lookup returns CDR1 ENHRY and CDR2 SYGVKD.

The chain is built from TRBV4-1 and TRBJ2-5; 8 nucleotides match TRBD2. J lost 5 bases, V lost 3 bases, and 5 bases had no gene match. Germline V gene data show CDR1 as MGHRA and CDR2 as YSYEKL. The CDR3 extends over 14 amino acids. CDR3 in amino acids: CASSQELADETQYF. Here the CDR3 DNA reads TGCGCCAGCAGCCAGGAACTAGCGGACGAGACCCAGTACTTC.

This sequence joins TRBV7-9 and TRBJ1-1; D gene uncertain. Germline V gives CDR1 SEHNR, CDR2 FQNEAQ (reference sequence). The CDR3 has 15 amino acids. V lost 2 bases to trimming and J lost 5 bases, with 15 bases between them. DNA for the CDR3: TGTGCCAGCAGCTTAATATCCCTAACAGAAACTGAAGCTTTCTTT. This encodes CASSLISLTETEAFF.

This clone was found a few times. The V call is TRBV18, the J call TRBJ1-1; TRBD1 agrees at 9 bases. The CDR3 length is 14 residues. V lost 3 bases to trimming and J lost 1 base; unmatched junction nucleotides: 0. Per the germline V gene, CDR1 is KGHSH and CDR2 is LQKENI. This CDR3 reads CASSPTGGNTEAFF. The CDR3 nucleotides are TGTGCCAGCTCACCGACAGGGGGGAACACTGAAGCTTTCTTT.

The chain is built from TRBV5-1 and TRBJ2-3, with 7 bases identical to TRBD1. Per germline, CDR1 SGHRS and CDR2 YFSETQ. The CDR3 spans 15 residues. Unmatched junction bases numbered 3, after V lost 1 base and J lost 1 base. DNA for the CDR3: TGCGCCAGCAGCTTGACAGGGGACGGCACAGATACGCAGTATTTT. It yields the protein CASSLTGDGTDTQYF. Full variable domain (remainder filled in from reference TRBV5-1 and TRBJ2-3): KAGVTQTPRYLIKTRGQQVTLSCSPISGHRSVSWYQQTPGQGLQFLFEYFSETQRNKGNFPGRFSGRQFSNSRSEMNVSTLELGDSALYLCASSLTGDGTDTQYFGPGTRLTVL.

The CDR3 DNA reads as TGTGCCAGCAGCACTCGAGGAGGTGCCGGGAACACTGAAGCTTTCTTT. Its protein is CASSTRGGAGNTEAFF. This sequence joins TRBV11-2 and TRBJ1-1, with D unclear. Per germline, CDR1 SGHAT and CDR2 FQNNGV. The CDR3 loop spans 16 amino acids. V was pared by 5 bases and J by 1 base, with 17 bases between.

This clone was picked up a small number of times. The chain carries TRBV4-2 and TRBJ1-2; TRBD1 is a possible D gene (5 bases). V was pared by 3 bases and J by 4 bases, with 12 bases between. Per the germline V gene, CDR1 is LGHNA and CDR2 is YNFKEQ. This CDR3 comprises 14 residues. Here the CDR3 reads CASSQGRGCYGYTF. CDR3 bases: TGTGCCAGCAGCCAGGGTCGGGGGTGCTATGGCTACACCTTC.

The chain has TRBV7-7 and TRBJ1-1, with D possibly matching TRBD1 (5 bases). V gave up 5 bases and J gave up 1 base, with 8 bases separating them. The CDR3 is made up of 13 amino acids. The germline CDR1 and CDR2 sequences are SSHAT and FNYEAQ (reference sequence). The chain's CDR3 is CASSQDRNTEAFF. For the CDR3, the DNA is TGTGCCAGCAGCCAAGACAGGAACACTGAAGCTTTCTTT.

The CDR3 here is CASRARQVPYEQYF. The CDR3 DNA sequence: TGTGCCAGCAGGGCCCGACAGGTTCCCTACGAGCAGTACTTC. The V call is TRBV28, the J call TRBJ2-7, with D possibly matching TRBD1 (6 bases). The CDR3 is made up of 14 amino acids. CDR1 is MDHEN and CDR2 is SYDVKM in the germline V gene. Between the trimmed V and J ends, which lost 6 bases and 2 bases, there was a span of 14 bases.

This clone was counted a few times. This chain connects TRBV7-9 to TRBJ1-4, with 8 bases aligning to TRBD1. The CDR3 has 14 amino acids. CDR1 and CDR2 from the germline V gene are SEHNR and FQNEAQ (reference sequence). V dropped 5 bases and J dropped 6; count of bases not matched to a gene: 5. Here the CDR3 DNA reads TGTGCCAGCAGCCCGGACAGGGTCTATGAAAAACTGTTTTTT. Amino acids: CASSPDRVYEKLFF. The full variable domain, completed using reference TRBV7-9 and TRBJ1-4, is DTGVSQNPRHKITKRGQNVTFRCDPISEHNRLYWYRQTLGQGPEFLTYFQNEAQLEKSRLLSDRFSAERPKGSFSTLEIQRTEQGDSAMYLCASSPDRVYEKLFFGSGTQLSVL.

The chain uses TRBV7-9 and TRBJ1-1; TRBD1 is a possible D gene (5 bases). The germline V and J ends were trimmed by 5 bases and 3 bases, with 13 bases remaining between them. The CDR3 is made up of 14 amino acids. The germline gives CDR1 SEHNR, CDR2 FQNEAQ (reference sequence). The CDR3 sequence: CASSVPGGDTEAFF. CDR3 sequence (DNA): TGTGCCAGCAGCGTACCCGGGGGAGACACTGAAGCTTTCTTT.

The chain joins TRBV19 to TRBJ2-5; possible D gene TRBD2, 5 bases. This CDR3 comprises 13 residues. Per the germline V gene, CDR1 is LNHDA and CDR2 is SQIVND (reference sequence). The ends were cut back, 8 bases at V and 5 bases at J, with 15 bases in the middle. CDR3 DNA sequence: TGTGCCAGTCGAACTAGAAGTGCGGAGACCCAGTACTTC. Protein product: CASRTRSAETQYF. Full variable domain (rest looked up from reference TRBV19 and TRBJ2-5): DGGITQSPKYLFRKEGQNVTLSCEQNLNHDAMYWYRQDPGQGLRLIYYSQIVNDFQKGDIAEGYSVSREKKESFPLTVTSAQKNPTAFYLCASRTRSAETQYFGPGTRLLVL.

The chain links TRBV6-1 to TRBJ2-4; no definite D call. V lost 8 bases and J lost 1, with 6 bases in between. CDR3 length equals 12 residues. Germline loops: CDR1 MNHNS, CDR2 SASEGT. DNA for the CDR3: TGTGCCAGCCCCAGGGCCAAAAACATTCAGTACTTC. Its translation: CASPRAKNIQYF.

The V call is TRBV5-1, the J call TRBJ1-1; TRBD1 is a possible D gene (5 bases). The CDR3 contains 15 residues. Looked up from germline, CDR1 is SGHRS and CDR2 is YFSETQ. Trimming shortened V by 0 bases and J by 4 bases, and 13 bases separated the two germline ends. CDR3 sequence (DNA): TGCGCCAGCAGCTTGGTCGGGGGGGGGATCACTGAAGCTTTCTTT. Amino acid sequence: CASSLVGGGITEAFF.

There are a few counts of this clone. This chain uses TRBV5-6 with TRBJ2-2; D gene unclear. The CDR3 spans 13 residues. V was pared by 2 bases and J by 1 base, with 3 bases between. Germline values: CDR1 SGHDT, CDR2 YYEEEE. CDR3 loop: CASSFGNTGELFF. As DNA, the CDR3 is TGTGCCAGCAGCTTCGGGAACACCGGGGAGCTGTTTTTT.

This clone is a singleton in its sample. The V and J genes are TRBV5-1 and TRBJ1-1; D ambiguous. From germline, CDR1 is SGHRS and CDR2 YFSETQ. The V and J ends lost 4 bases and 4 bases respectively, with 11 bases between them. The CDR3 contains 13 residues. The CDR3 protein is CASSLTRTTEAFF. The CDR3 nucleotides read TGCGCCAGCAGCCTTACACGAACCACTGAAGCTTTCTTT.